This TCR beta chain appears in the sequencing data of a study of shared clonotypes between healthy human individuals. Details on this clone: Other nucleotide sequences from this sample produce the same CDR3.

Trimming left V 3 bases short and J 3 bases short, with 9 bases between. CDR1 is SGHRS and CDR2 is YFSETQ in the germline V gene. The CDR3 is 13 amino acids. Here immunoSEQ multiplex PCR was the method, and the copy in TCRdb shows in-frame clones only, minus some. The sample comprises approximately 2.3 million clones, over 90% of which are singletons, and 0.39% rests with the top ten. The receptor was isolated from a young man in good health. Some clones in this sample may be carry-over from other donors' samples. Material: naive CD4+ T cells from PBMCs. The subset is: CD45RA+ positively selected. The genes are TRBV5-1 and TRBJ2-5, with D possibly being TRBD1 (6 bases). DNA of the CDR3: TGCGCCAGCAGCTGGACAGTGGAAGAGACCCAGTACTTC. The encoded protein is CASSWTVEETQYF.